This T cell receptor (beta chain) stems from a study of cytomegalovirus exposure and HLA in healthy donors (dated by TCRdb to 2017 to 2019). Regarding the research as a whole: According to a later analysis, the approximately 120 validation repertoires were produced on the same platform as the 666 repertoires of the first cohort. The study was designed to test whether signatures of past pathogen exposure could be identified by cataloging public T cell receptors. Besides the first cohort of under 700 subjects, a separate validation cohort made up of over a hundred different subjects was used. To predict cytomegalovirus infection status, the study combined high-throughput TCR immunosequencing, statistical association of individual TCRs with disease status, and machine learning.

V is shortened by 0 bases, J by 4 bases, and the region joining them spans 9 bases. The germline V gene yields LGHNA for CDR1 and YNFKEQ for CDR2. From the cysteine up to the phenylalanine, the CDR3 has a length of 14 residues. Only the CDR3 portion is preserved as DNA: 42 bases, with reading frame beginning at the first base. Libraries came from the immunoSEQ multiplex PCR assay. Per the authors' processing: To diagnose cytomegalovirus status from the catalog of TCR beta chain sequences, a statistical classification framework was built. TCRdb obtained this table from immuneACCESS and retained in-frame rearrangements with V and J assigned. These tables miss some clones; where compared with another copy, unresolved V genes account for less than half of the shortfall, and the remainder is unexplained. Clone size and V and J calls were adopted from that table, with D and trimming inferred from the DNA. The sample includes about 100,000 clones, with around 82% observed a single time. Approximately 3% of the sample is in the top ten clones.

The donors were included in the validation cohort of 100 to 150 subjects, a group kept apart from the 666-subject first cohort. A word on this clone: No antigen is known for it. Base quality data are lacking; no much larger clone is found one base away.

What the work shows at the level of the full study, not this receptor alone: In a later analysis, TCRs clustered in the first cohort were found to also tend to co-occur in the roughly 110 validation repertoires, with over 90% of cluster scores above 0. In the study, approximately 160 TCR beta chains were listed as associated with cytomegalovirus. All 120 or so repertoires were used to score co-occurrence in the validation cohort in a later analysis, because that analysis had no HLA typing for the cohort. It was suggested by the authors that the approach could potentially be generalized to other disease states and immunological phenotypes. Most TCR sequences were seen in very few donors, while some public TCRs were found in many individuals. The classifier was reported to diagnose cytomegalovirus status with high specificity and sensitivity in both the original and validation cohorts. Three of the identified cytomegalovirus-associated TCR beta chains were confirmed in vitro to be specific for cytomegalovirus antigens.

This clonotype originated in a woman under 30 in good health and CMV-seronegative. The sequence joins TRBV4-2 to TRBJ2-5, with TRBD2 tentatively as D gene (5 bases match). Sequenced sample: PBMCs. The base sequence is TGTGCCAGCAGCCAAGAGGTAGGGAGAGAGACCCAGTACTTC. It translates to CASSQEVGRETQYF.